This passage covers 20 T cell receptor beta chains from one sample sequenced in a study of blood T cell repertoires in COVID-19. Measured with immunoSEQ multiplex PCR; TCRdb has only the in-frame clones, and not every one. The sample includes some 150,000 clones, around 90% of them seen just once. Sequenced input: peripheral blood. Every receptor here comes from a woman in her sixties who had recovered from COVID-19.

CDR3 bases: TGTGCCAGCAGCCGAGGGACTAGCGGACTGACAGATACGCAGTATTTT. Encoded protein: CASSRGTSGLTDTQYF. The rearrangement joins TRBV7-3 to TRBJ2-3; 11 nucleotides match TRBD2. The CDR3 spans 16 residues. Germline CDR1 and CDR2: SGHTA and FQGTGA. V lost 5 bases to trimming and J lost 3 bases; unmatched junction nucleotides: 7.

The genes are TRBV10-3 and TRBJ1-2; 12 bases align to TRBD1. This CDR3 spans 15 amino acids. Germline-derived CDR1 and CDR2 are ENHRY and SYGVKD. V lost 3 bases to trimming and J lost 4 bases; unmatched junction nucleotides: 3. The CDR3 is CAISEGTGGSYGYTF. In DNA, the CDR3 is TGTGCCATCAGTGAAGGGACAGGGGGCAGCTATGGCTACACCTTC.

CDR3 in amino acids: CASRGAGVATNEKLFF. DNA for the CDR3: TGTGCCAGCAGGGGAGCAGGGGTGGCAACTAATGAAAAACTGTTTTTT. The chain uses TRBV28 and TRBJ1-4; D might be TRBD1 (6 bases). V lost 6 bases and J 0 bases, leaving 14 bases between the germline ends. The CDR3 sequence is 16 residues long. From germline, CDR1 is MDHEN and CDR2 SYDVKM. The whole variable domain, filled in from reference TRBV28 and TRBJ1-4, reads DVKVTQSSRYLVKRTGEKVFLECVQDMDHENMFWYRQDPGLGLRLIYFSYDVKMKEKGDIPEGYSVSREKKERFSLILESASTNQTSMYLCASRGAGVATNEKLFFGSGTQLSVL.

The chain employs TRBV5-1 and TRBJ1-1; no definite D call. This CDR3 has 14 residues. From germline, CDR1 is SGHRS and CDR2 YFSETQ. The ends were cut back, 4 bases at V and 1 base at J, with 11 bases in the middle. The CDR3 sequence is CASSIMGANTEAFF. CDR3 DNA: TGCGCCAGCAGCATAATGGGAGCGAACACTGAAGCTTTCTTT.

This chain uses TRBV27 with TRBJ2-7; weak D call: TRBD1 (6 bases). With 0 bases removed from V and 3 bases from J, the gap between germline ends came to 9 bases. The CDR3 totals 14 residues. Germline V lookup: CDR1 MNHEY, CDR2 SMNVEV (reference sequence). The DNA of the CDR3 is TGTGCCAGCAGTTTATCGGGGACAATCTACGAGCAGTACTTC. Protein: CASSLSGTIYEQYF.

The CDR3 loop is CASSSSVITEAFF. CDR3 sequence (DNA): TGTGCCAGCTCGAGCTCGGTCATCACTGAAGCTTTCTTT. V and J are TRBV21-1 and TRBJ1-1. TRBV21-1 is recorded as a pseudogene. The CDR3 spans 13 residues.

V gene TRBV6-8 combines with J gene TRBJ2-7; TRBD1 is a possible D gene (5 bases). The V gene lost 2 bases and the J gene lost 1 base, with 18 bases spanning the gap. Germline assignment: CDR1 MNHGY and CDR2 SAAAGT. The CDR3 covers 17 residues. The CDR3: CASSYLRRTRQSYEQYF. CDR3 bases: TGTGCCAGCAGTTACCTCCGACGCACAAGACAGTCCTACGAGCAGTACTTC.

The gene calls are TRBV4-2 and TRBJ1-5; possibly TRBD1 for D (5 bases). CDR3 length: 17 residues. Deletions cut 4 bases from V and 3 bases from J, with 19 bases between. CDR1 and CDR2 from the germline V gene are LGHNA and YNFKEQ. The CDR3 sequence: CASSPMGRGGDNQPQHF. As DNA, the CDR3 is TGTGCCAGCAGCCCAATGGGTCGTGGGGGGGACAATCAGCCCCAGCATTTT.

This clone was counted between two and nine times. This CDR3 is also generated by other DNA sequences in the sample. V and J are TRBV5-1 and TRBJ1-3, with D possibly TRBD1 on 6 matching bases. The germline V and J ends were trimmed by 0 bases and 4 bases, with 8 bases remaining between them. This CDR3 region has 14 residues. Per germline, CDR1 SGHRS and CDR2 YFSETQ. CDR3: CASSLGTAGNTIYF. CDR3 bases: TGCGCCAGCAGCTTGGGGACAGCCGGAAACACCATATATTTT.

V usage is TRBV28 and J usage is TRBJ1-6, with 9 bases that match TRBD1. The CDR3 has 15 amino acids. Looked up from germline, CDR1 is MDHEN and CDR2 is SYDVKM. V trimming: 5 bases; J trimming: 7 bases; junction bases outside the gene matches: 6. This CDR3 is CASSKKDRGNSPLHF. In DNA, the CDR3 is TGTGCCAGCAGTAAAAAGGACAGGGGCAATTCACCCCTCCACTTT.

Concerning this clone itself: A much larger clonotype is one base distant, so this may be a read error. This sample includes further DNA sequences coding for the same CDR3. This rearrangement joins TRBV3-1 (or the pseudogene TRBV3-2) to TRBJ1-1, with no clear D. Germline V gene data show CDR1 as LGHDT and CDR2 as YNNKEL (reference sequence). CDR3 length equals 13 residues. V was pared by 0 bases and J by 1 base, with 3 bases between. The CDR3, as DNA: TGTGCCAGCAGCCAAGACAGGAACACTGAAGCTTTCTTT. It codes for CASSQDRNTEAFF.

The chain couples TRBV24-1 to TRBJ2-2; 10 bases align to TRBD1. CDR3 length equals 15 residues. V shed 3 bases, J shed 7 bases, and the junction held 4 bases outside the gene matches. CDR1 is KGHDR, CDR2 SFDVKD, per germline. CDR3 DNA: TGTGCCACCAGTGATCCGGGACAGGGGTACGGGGAGCTGTTTTTT. It specifies CATSDPGQGYGELFF.

This chain uses TRBV2 with TRBJ2-2; D is uncertain. Looked up from germline, CDR1 is SNHLY and CDR2 is FYNNEI. This CDR3 comprises 11 residues. V was shortened by 6 bases and J by 3 bases, with 2 bases between the two germline ends. The CDR3 DNA reads as TGTGCCAGCAGCTACACCGGGGAGCTGTTTTTT. Its protein is CASSYTGELFF.

The chain carries TRBV11-2 and TRBJ1-6; 8 bases align to TRBD1. The CDR3 runs to 16 residues. J was trimmed by 6 bases and V by 2 bases; bases with no gene match: 6. CDR1 SGHAT and CDR2 FQNNGV come from the germline V gene. DNA of the CDR3: TGTGCCAGCAGCTTATGGGGGGGGACAGGTAATTCACCCCTCCACTTT. This sequence encodes CASSLWGGTGNSPLHF.

V gene TRBV6-6 combines with J gene TRBJ2-3; 10 positions match TRBD2. This CDR3 has 19 residues. CDR1 and CDR2 (germline): MNHNY, SVGAGI (reference sequence). J gave up 10 bases and V 5 bases, and 24 bases lay outside the gene matches. The CDR3, as DNA: TGTGCCAGCAGTCAGGGCCCCGTTGAGCGGGGGGGCGGGTATAGAGCGCAGTATTTT. Translating gives CASSQGPVERGGGYRAQYF.

This clone was observed a handful of times. This chain connects TRBV7-3 to TRBJ1-5; no clear D gene. Germline loops: CDR1 SGHTA, CDR2 FQGTGA. Trimming stripped 5 bases from V and 0 bases from J, with 5 bases between. The CDR3 covers 13 residues. In nucleotides, the CDR3 is TGTGCCAGCAGCCTTAATAGCAATCAGCCCCAGCATTTT. Translation: CASSLNSNQPQHF.

This clone was recorded once. The chain recombines TRBV7-9 with TRBJ1-2; 9 bases line up with TRBD1. The germline V gene encodes CDR1 SEHNR and CDR2 FQNEAQ (reference sequence). CDR3 size: 14 residues. V shed 3 bases and J 7 bases; nucleotides not matched to a gene: 6. The CDR3 DNA reads TGTGCCAGCAGCTTCAGCGGGACAGGGAGTGGCTACACCTTC. As protein: CASSFSGTGSGYTF. Variable domain in full (rest from reference TRBV7-9 and TRBJ1-2): DTGVSQNPRHKITKRGQNVTFRCDPISEHNRLYWYRQTLGQGPEFLTYFQNEAQLEKSRLLSDRFSAERPKGSFSTLEIQRTEQGDSAMYLCASSFSGTGSGYTFGSGTRLTVV.

The chain recombines TRBV5-1 with TRBJ2-7, with 11 bases aligning to TRBD2. Per germline, CDR1 SGHRS and CDR2 YFSETQ. Trimming at V came to 0 bases and at J to 4 bases, leaving 9 bases not matched to a gene. CDR3 length: 17 amino acids. The CDR3 protein is CASSLGLTSGVEYEQYF. CDR3 in DNA: TGCGCCAGCAGCTTGGGTTTGACTAGCGGGGTGGAATACGAGCAGTACTTC. Complete variable domain (other parts from reference TRBV5-1 and TRBJ2-7): KAGVTQTPRYLIKTRGQQVTLSCSPISGHRSVSWYQQTPGQGLQFLFEYFSETQRNKGNFPGRFSGRQFSNSRSEMNVSTLELGDSALYLCASSLGLTSGVEYEQYFGPGTRLTVT.

The chain links TRBV7-9 to TRBJ1-1; TRBD1 matches at 10 bases. V lost 5 bases, J lost 3 bases, and 12 bases stayed unmatched. Germline V CDR1 and CDR2: SEHNR, FQNEAQ (reference sequence). The CDR3 sequence is 17 residues long. This CDR3 reads CASSARTGGVVDTEAFF. For the CDR3, the DNA is TGTGCCAGCAGCGCGAGGACAGGGGGGGTCGTCGACACTGAAGCTTTCTTT.

This chain uses TRBV5-1 with TRBJ2-1; 8 nucleotides agree with TRBD1. The CDR3 is 15 amino acids. J was trimmed by 1 base and V by 6 bases; bases with no gene match: 6. Per the germline V gene, CDR1 is SGHRS and CDR2 is YFSETQ. CDR3 DNA sequence: TGCGCCAGCAACCAGGGGGCGCGATCCTACAATGAGCAGTTCTTC. As protein: CASNQGARSYNEQFF.